This T cell receptor (beta chain) was sequenced for a study of T cell changes during pregnancy in multiple sclerosis. Profiling relied on immunoSEQ multiplex PCR, and the TCRdb table lists in-frame clones only, not all of them. Of about 30,000 clones in the sample, about 88% are singletons; the top ten hold about 6.9%. The TCR originated in a female donor with multiple sclerosis, enrolled in a pregnancy study. Sequences were derived from CD8+ T cells from peripheral blood mononuclear cells, sampled in the second trimester of pregnancy.

The CDR3 sequence: CASSWGQGAYNEQFF. In nucleotides, the CDR3 is TGTGCCAGCAGCTGGGGACAGGGGGCTTACAATGAGCAGTTCTTC. This rearrangement joins TRBV5-8 to TRBJ2-1; 12 nucleotides agree with TRBD1. This CDR3 is built from 15 residues. Germline CDR1 SGHTS, CDR2 YDEGEE. J gave up 4 bases and V 3 bases, and 2 bases lay outside the gene matches.